This T cell receptor (beta chain) appears in the sequencing data of a study of yellow fever vaccine responses in identical twins. Regarding the study as a whole: The authors reported partly convergent, partly personalized vaccine responses in identical twins.

CDR1 LNHDA and CDR2 SQIVND come from the germline V gene (reference sequence). V lost 7 bases and J lost 4; bases outside the gene matches: 12. CDR3 length: 15 residues. As concerns this clonotype: Its target is not known.

TCRdb re-called the RT-PCR reads through MiXCR, storing one row per CDR3 protein. The data contain around 15,000 distinct CDR3 sequences, around 80% of them singletons. Specimen: T cells from blood (PBMCs), unsorted or a sorted subset (not recorded which), collected before or after yellow fever vaccination (not recorded which). This clonotype originated in a woman under 30 who received the yellow fever vaccine. This sequence joins TRBV19 and TRBJ1-1; 7 bases align to TRBD1. This CDR3 reads CASTNLRQGGTEAFF. In DNA, the CDR3 is TGTGCCAGTACCAACCTCCGACAGGGCGGCACTGAAGCTTTCTTT.